These 21 T cell receptor beta chains share one sample of origin, sequenced in a study of T cells in Graves' hyperthyroidism and ophthalmopathy. Amplification yielded TCR beta CDR3 regions, with RNA transcripts as the source. The HTBI primer set drove a first-round RT-PCR of the TCR CDR3. TCRdb reprocessed the multiplex PCR reads via MiXCR and lists one record per CDR3 protein. Of about 720,000 distinct CDR3 sequences listed, roughly a sixth were seen once; the top ten hold roughly a sixth. The source material was blood. Receptors were obtained from a woman between 45 and 60 years old with Graves' hyperthyroidism that later progressed to Graves' ophthalmopathy.

V gene TRBV5-1 combines with J gene TRBJ1-3; 7 bases map to TRBD1. Per the germline V gene, CDR1 is SGHRS and CDR2 is YFSETQ. The V gene end was trimmed by 1 base and the J gene end by 0 bases; junction bases not matched to a gene: 7. This CDR3 region has 17 residues. CDR3 sequence (DNA): TGCGCCAGCAGCTTGAACCCAGGGGGGGACTCTGGAAACACCATATATTTT. It yields the protein CASSLNPGGDSGNTIYF.

This chain joins TRBV20-1 and TRBJ2-1; the match to TRBD2 covers 8 bases. CDR1 is DFQATT and CDR2 is SNEGSKA in the germline V gene (reference sequence). The CDR3 runs 13 residues. J lost 11 bases, V lost 3 bases, and 9 bases had no gene match. CDR3 protein: CSASPTHSGKQFF. Written as DNA, the CDR3 is TGCAGTGCTAGCCCGACTCATAGCGGGAAGCAGTTCTTC.

This clonotype was detected ten times or more. V is TRBV6-1 and J is TRBJ2-3; D ambiguous. The CDR3 has 16 amino acids. Trimming took 2 bases from V and 1 from J, leaving 13 bases between them. Germline-derived CDR1 and CDR2 are MNHNS and SASEGT. The CDR3 DNA reads TGTGCCAGCAGTGAACACGGACGCGGTGGCACAGATACGCAGTATTTT. Its protein is CASSEHGRGGTDTQYF.

This clonotype was counted ten times or more. V usage is TRBV28 and J usage is TRBJ2-1; D may match TRBD1 or TRBD2 (5 bases each). There are 16 residues in the CDR3. V was trimmed by 1 base and J by 2 bases, leaving 12 bases between them. CDR1 and CDR2 (germline): MDHEN, SYDVKM. CDR3 loop: CASSLSGTEPYNEQFF. CDR3 sequence (DNA): TGTGCCAGCAGTTTATCCGGGACCGAACCCTACAATGAGCAGTTCTTC.

The genes are TRBV29-1 and TRBJ2-1; 14 nucleotides line up with TRBD2. V shed 5 bases, J shed 7 bases, and the junction held 7 bases outside the gene matches. Germline V gives CDR1 SQVTM, CDR2 ANQGSEA. CDR3 size: 15 residues. The CDR3 coding sequence is TGCAGCGTTTCGACTAGCGGGGGGGTAGGGAATGAGCAGTTCTTC. As protein: CSVSTSGGVGNEQFF.

The chain employs TRBV27 and TRBJ1-1; a possible D gene is TRBD1 (6 bases). V was trimmed by 4 bases and J by 7 bases, leaving 19 bases between them. The germline gives CDR1 MNHEY, CDR2 SMNVEV (reference sequence). This CDR3 contains 15 residues. CDR3 protein: CASSWDNSHFFEAFF. The CDR3 DNA follows: TGTGCCAGCAGTTGGGACAACAGCCACTTCTTTGAAGCTTTCTTT.

This clonotype was seen a handful of times. The chain is built from TRBV4-1 and TRBJ2-3; D remains ambiguous. Germline CDR1 is MGHRA and CDR2 is YSYEKL. V was shortened by 6 bases and J by 5 bases, with 15 bases between the two germline ends. The CDR3 totals 14 residues. Here the CDR3 reads CASRNEVVKDTQYF. CDR3 bases: TGCGCCAGCAGAAATGAGGTCGTGAAAGATACGCAGTATTTT.

About this clonotype itself: One end of the junction fails to match germline, which may point to a read error. This chain joins TRBV14 and TRBJ1-2, with 7 positions matching TRBD1. The CDR3 runs 14 residues. The V gene's germline CDR1 is SGHDN and CDR2 FVKESK. This chain's CDR3 is CASSARGQGYSYTF. The DNA of the CDR3 is TGTGCCAGCAGCGCGAGGGGGCAGGGCTATAGCTACACCTTC.

This clonotype was observed many times. The chain joins TRBV2 to TRBJ2-7, with D uncertain. Germline V gives CDR1 SNHLY, CDR2 FYNNEI. Trimming took off 2 bases at V and 2 bases at J, with 10 bases between the two ends. The CDR3 is 14 residues long. CDR3 sequence: CASSERTAAYEQYF. The DNA of the CDR3 is TGTGCCAGCAGTGAACGTACAGCAGCCTACGAGCAGTACTTC. Drawing the rest from reference TRBV2 and TRBJ2-7, the complete variable domain is EPEVTQTPSHQVTQMGQEVILRCVPISNHLYFYWYRQILGQKVEFLVSFYNNEISEKSEIFDDQFSVERPDGSNFTLKIRSTKLEDSAMYFCASSERTAAYEQYFGPGTRLTVT.

This clonotype has ten or more counts. This sequence joins TRBV7-8 and TRBJ2-1; D possibly corresponds to TRBD1 (6 bases). CDR3 size: 15 residues. V shed 3 bases and J shed 0 bases, with 9 bases lying between them. The germline gives CDR1 SGHVS, CDR2 FQNEAQ. The CDR3 DNA reads TGTGCCAGCAGCTTTGCAGGGGCCTCCTACAATGAGCAGTTCTTC. Translated, it gives CASSFAGASYNEQFF.

At least ten counts were recorded for this clonotype. The chain has TRBV5-1 and TRBJ2-1; 7 nucleotides line up with TRBD1. The V segment lost 0 bases and the J segment 5 bases; nucleotides outside the gene matches: 5. CDR3 size: 15 residues. Germline assignment: CDR1 SGHRS and CDR2 YFSETQ. Written as DNA, the CDR3 is TGCGCCAGCAGCTTGGTTTTAGGGGGCAACAATGAGCAGTTCTTC. This codes for CASSLVLGGNNEQFF.

This clonotype was counted between two and nine times. V gene TRBV7-9 combines with J gene TRBJ1-2; D not certain. The length of the CDR3 is 14 residues. Germline CDR1 SEHNR, CDR2 FQNEAQ (reference sequence). V gave up 1 base and J gave up 7 bases, with 13 bases separating them. The CDR3 nucleotides are TGTGCCAGCAGCTTAGATGAGGGCCGGGGTGGCTACACCTTC. Translated: CASSLDEGRGGYTF.

This clonotype has a count of ten or more. The chain recombines TRBV18 with TRBJ1-1; no firm D call. This CDR3 is built from 13 residues. Trimming cost V 6 bases and J 4 bases, with 12 bases left between them. Germline-derived CDR1 and CDR2 are KGHSH and LQKENI. This chain's CDR3 is CASSRLGSTEAFF. CDR3 sequence (DNA): TGTGCCAGCTCGAGACTAGGGAGCACTGAAGCTTTCTTT.

V is TRBV9 and J is TRBJ2-3, with D perhaps matching TRBD2 (6 bases). Germline assignment: CDR1 SGDLS and CDR2 YYNGEE. Trimming pared 4 bases from V and 0 bases from J, leaving 12 bases between. The CDR3 is made up of 15 amino acids. DNA of the CDR3: TGTGCCAGCAGCCCCGCCGGGACTAGCACAGATACGCAGTATTTT. This codes for CASSPAGTSTDTQYF. Variable domain in full (rest from reference TRBV9 and TRBJ2-3): DSGVTQTPKHLITATGQRVTLRCSPRSGDLSVYWYQQSLDQGLQFLIQYYNGEERAKGNILERFSAQQFPDLHSELNLSSLELGDSALYFCASSPAGTSTDTQYFGPGTRLTVL.

The J gene is TRBJ1-1, the V gene TRBV6-1; possible D gene TRBD1, 6 bases. Trimming shortened V by 6 bases and J by 3 bases, and 11 bases separated the two germline ends. The CDR3 covers 13 residues. Germline assignment: CDR1 MNHNS and CDR2 SASEGT. CDR3 amino acids: CASSGNRDTEAFF. The CDR3, as DNA: TGTGCCAGCAGCGGTAACAGGGACACTGAAGCTTTCTTT.

In this sample, this clonotype turned up once. The chain carries TRBV27 and TRBJ1-5; maybe TRBD1 (5 bases). V was clipped by 6 bases and J by 6 bases, with 18 bases between them. The CDR3 is 15 residues long. Germline values: CDR1 MNHEY, CDR2 SMNVEV (reference sequence). The chain's CDR3 is CASRGDGGLGQPQHF. In DNA, the CDR3 is TGTGCCAGCAGGGGGGACGGAGGTTTGGGTCAGCCCCAGCATTTT.

This clonotype was observed at least ten times. The chain links TRBV4-1 to TRBJ1-2; TRBD1 matches at 8 bases. V dropped 1 base and J dropped 3; count of bases not matched to a gene: 1. The length of the CDR3 is 14 residues. CDR1 and CDR2 (germline): MGHRA, YSYEKL. The CDR3 sequence is CASSQAGGDYGYTF. The CDR3 nucleotides are TGCGCCAGCAGCCAAGCAGGGGGCGACTATGGCTACACCTTC.

J is TRBJ1-1 and V is TRBV18; 7 bases agree with TRBD1. V dropped 0 bases and J dropped 8; count of bases not matched to a gene: 12. CDR3 length equals 16 residues. Germline V gene lookup returns CDR1 KGHSH and CDR2 LQKENI. The CDR3 DNA sequence: TGTGCCAGCTCACCACCGTTGGAAGGGGGCGTGAGAGAAGCTTTCTTT. It yields the protein CASSPPLEGGVREAFF.

Remarks on this clonotype: This clone may be a read error of a much larger clone one base away. Because it lacks the conserved phenylalanine or tryptophan at the end, this CDR3 is likely a read error. The chain recombines TRBV11-3 with TRBJ1-5; the D gene is possibly TRBD1 (5 bases). Germline assignment: CDR1 SGHNT and CDR2 YENEEA. Trimming stripped 5 bases from V and 7 bases from J, with 18 bases between. This CDR3 region has 15 residues. This chain's CDR3 is CASSPEGQGWQPQHS. CDR3 bases: TGTGCCAGCAGCCCAGAGGGTCAGGGTTGGCAGCCCCAGCATTCT.

This clonotype turned up a few times. This chain links TRBV11-1 with TRBJ1-6; 11 positions agree with TRBD1. Germline V gene data show CDR1 as SGHAT and CDR2 as FQDESV (reference sequence). Trimming took 1 base from V and 13 from J; bases not matched to a gene: 3. There are 14 residues in the CDR3. This chain's CDR3 is CASSLEDRGHPLHF. The CDR3 nucleotides are TGTGCCAGCAGCTTAGAGGACAGGGGGCATCCCCTCCACTTT.

This clonotype was observed a few times. V gene TRBV6-5 combines with J gene TRBJ2-5; 7 bases fit TRBD2. Germline V gene sequence: CDR1 MNHEY, CDR2 SVGAGI. The CDR3 loop spans 16 amino acids. J gave up 5 bases and V 2 bases, and 11 bases lay outside the gene matches. CDR3 loop: CASSYRPLTSYETQYF. As DNA, the CDR3 is TGTGCCAGCAGTTACCGCCCCTTGACTAGCTATGAGACCCAGTACTTC.